The clone carrying this T cell receptor (beta chain) was seen a handful of times. Its specificity is unknown. The sample comes from a study of CD8+CD57+ T cells in acquired aplastic anemia. The study's findings and limits: The same twenty-nine CD8+ CDR3 sequences occurred in patients and in controls.

Patients sequenced had flow cytometry evidence of CD8+CD57+ cell expansion. Severe acquired aplastic anemia affected all patients. Patients were therapy-naive when their blood was sampled. This CDR3 spans 13 amino acids. V was cut by 0 bases and J by 4 bases, with 5 bases left in between. The germline gives CDR1 MRHNA, CDR2 SNTAGT. Genomic DNA provided the template from which TCR beta VDJ and CDR3 profiles were obtained. TCRdb used MiXCR to reprocess the reads, holding one entry per CDR3 protein. The data hold fewer than 250,000 distinct CDR3 sequences, with more than 45% observed a single time. The specimen sequenced was sorted CD4+, CD8+, or CD8+CD57+ T cells (not recorded which) from PBMCs. The TCR originated in a human donor with aplastic anemia. The V and J genes are TRBV6-4 and TRBJ2-3; D unclear. The CDR3 sequence is CASSDSSADTQYF. CDR3 DNA: TGTGCCAGCAGTGACTCAAGCGCAGATACGCAGTATTTT.